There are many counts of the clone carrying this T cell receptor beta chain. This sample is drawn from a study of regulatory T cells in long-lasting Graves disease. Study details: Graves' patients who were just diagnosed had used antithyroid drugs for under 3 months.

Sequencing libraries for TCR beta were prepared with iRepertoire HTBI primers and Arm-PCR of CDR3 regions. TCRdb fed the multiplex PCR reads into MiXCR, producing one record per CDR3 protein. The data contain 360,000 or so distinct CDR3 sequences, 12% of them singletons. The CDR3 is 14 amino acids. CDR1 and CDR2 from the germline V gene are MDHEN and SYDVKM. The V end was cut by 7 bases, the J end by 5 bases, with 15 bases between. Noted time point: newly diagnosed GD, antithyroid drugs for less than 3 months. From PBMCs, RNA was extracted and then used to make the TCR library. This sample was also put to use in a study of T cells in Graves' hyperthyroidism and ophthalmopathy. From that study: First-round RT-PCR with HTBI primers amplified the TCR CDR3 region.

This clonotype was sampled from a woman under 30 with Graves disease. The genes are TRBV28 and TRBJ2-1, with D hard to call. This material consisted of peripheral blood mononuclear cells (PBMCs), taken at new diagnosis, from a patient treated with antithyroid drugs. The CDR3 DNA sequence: TGTGCCAGCACCCCTAGGTGGTACAACAATGAGCAGTTCTTC. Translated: CASTPRWYNNEQFF.